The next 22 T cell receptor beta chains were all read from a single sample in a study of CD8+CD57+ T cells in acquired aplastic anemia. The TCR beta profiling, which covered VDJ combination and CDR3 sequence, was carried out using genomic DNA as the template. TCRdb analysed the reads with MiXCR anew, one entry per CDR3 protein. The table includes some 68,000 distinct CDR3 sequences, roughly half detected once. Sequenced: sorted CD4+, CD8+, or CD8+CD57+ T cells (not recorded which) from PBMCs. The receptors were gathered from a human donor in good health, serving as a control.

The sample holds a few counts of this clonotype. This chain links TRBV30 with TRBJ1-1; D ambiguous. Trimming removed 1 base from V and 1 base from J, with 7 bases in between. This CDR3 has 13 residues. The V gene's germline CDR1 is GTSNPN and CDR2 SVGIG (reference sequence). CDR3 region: CAWSATGNTEAFF. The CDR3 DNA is TGTGCCTGGAGTGCGACCGGGAACACTGAAGCTTTCTTT. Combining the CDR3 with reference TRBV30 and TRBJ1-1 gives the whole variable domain SQTIHQWPATLVQPVGSPLSLECTVEGTSNPNLYWYRQAAGRGLQLLFYSVGIGQISSEVPQNLSASRPQDRQFILSSKKLLLSDSGFYLCAWSATGNTEAFFGQGTRLTVV.

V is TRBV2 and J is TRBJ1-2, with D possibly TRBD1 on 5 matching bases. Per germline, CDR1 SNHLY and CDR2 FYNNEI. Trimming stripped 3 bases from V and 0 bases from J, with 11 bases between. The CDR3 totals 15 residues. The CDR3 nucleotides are TGTGCCAGCAGTGACTGGGGCGCCACTAACTATGGCTACACCTTC. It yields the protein CASSDWGATNYGYTF.

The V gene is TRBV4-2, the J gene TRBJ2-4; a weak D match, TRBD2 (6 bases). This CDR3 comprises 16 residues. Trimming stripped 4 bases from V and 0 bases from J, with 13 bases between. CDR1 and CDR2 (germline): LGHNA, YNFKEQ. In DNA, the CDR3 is TGTGCCAGCAGCCTTAGCGGAAGCCTAGCCAAAAACATTCAGTACTTC. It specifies CASSLSGSLAKNIQYF.

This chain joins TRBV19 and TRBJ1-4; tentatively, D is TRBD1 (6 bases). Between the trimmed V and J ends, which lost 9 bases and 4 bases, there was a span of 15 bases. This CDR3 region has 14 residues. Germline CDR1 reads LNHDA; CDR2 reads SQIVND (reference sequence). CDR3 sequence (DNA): TGTGCCAGCGGGGGGCCTTGCGATAATGAAAAACTGTTTTTT. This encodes CASGGPCDNEKLFF.

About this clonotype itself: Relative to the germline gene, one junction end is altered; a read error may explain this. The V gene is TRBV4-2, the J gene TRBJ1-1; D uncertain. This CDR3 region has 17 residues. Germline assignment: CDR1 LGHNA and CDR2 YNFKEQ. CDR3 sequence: CASSHDLGVSANTGAFF. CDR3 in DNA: TGTGCCAGCAGCCATGATCTCGGAGTATCAGCGAACACTGGAGCTTTCTTT.

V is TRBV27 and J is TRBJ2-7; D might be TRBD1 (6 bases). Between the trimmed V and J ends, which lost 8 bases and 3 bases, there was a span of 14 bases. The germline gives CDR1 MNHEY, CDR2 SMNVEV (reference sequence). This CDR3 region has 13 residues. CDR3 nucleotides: TGTGCCAGCTGGGGGCAGGGGCTCTACGAGCAGTACTTC. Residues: CASWGQGLYEQYF.

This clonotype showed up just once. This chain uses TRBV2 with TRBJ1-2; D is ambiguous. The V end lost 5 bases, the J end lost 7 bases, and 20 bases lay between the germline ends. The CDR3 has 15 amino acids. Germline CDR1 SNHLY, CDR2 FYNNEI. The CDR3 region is CASSSSPGQWSGYTF. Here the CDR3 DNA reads TGTGCCAGCAGTTCATCCCCCGGGCAGTGGAGTGGCTACACCTTC.

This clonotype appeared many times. The CDR3 here is CSARDSAGQDSDEQYF. The CDR3 nucleotides are TGCAGTGCTAGGGACTCCGCGGGACAGGATTCAGACGAGCAGTACTTC. The chain employs TRBV20-1 and TRBJ2-7; TRBD1 matches at 8 bases. The CDR3 is made up of 16 amino acids. Germline CDR1 and CDR2: DFQATT and SNEGSKA (reference sequence). V lost 3 bases, J lost 5 bases, and 15 bases stayed unmatched.

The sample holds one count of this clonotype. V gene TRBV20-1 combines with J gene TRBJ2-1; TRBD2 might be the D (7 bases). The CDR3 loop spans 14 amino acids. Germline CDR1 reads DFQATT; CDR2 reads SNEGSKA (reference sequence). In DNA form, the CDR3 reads TGCAGGGGGGGGCCTAGCGGATCCTACAATGAGCAGTTCTTC. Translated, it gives CRGGPSGSYNEQFF.

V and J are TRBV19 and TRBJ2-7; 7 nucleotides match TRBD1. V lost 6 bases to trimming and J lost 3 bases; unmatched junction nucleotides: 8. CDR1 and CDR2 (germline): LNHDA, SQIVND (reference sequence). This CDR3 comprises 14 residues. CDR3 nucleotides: TGTGCCAGTAGCCCCCGGACAGGATACTACGAGCAGTACTTC. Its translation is CASSPRTGYYEQYF. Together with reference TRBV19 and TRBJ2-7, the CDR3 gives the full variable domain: DGGITQSPKYLFRKEGQNVTLSCEQNLNHDAMYWYRQDPGQGLRLIYYSQIVNDFQKGDIAEGYSVSREKKESFPLTVTSAQKNPTAFYLCASSPRTGYYEQYFGPGTRLTVT.

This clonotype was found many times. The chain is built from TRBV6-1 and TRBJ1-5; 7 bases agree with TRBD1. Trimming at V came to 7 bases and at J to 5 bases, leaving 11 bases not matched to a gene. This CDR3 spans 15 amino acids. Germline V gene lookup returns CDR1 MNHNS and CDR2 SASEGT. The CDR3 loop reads CASNIDRDGYQPQHF. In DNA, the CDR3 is TGTGCCAGCAATATAGACAGGGATGGATATCAGCCCCAGCATTTT.

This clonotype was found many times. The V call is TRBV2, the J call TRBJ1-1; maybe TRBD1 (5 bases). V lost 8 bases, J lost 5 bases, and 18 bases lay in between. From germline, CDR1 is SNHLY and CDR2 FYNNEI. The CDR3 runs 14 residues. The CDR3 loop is CASGGSRTGTEAFF. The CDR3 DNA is TGTGCCAGCGGGGGTTCCAGAACGGGGACTGAAGCTTTCTTT.

The CDR3 region is CASTLGVGGTYEQYF. The DNA of the CDR3 is TGTGCCAGCACACTGGGGGTCGGGGGAACCTACGAGCAGTACTTC. The genes are TRBV6-1 and TRBJ2-7; possibly TRBD2 for D (6 bases). The V end lost 7 bases, the J end lost 2 bases, and 18 bases lay between the germline ends. This CDR3 comprises 15 residues. Germline V lookup: CDR1 MNHNS, CDR2 SASEGT.

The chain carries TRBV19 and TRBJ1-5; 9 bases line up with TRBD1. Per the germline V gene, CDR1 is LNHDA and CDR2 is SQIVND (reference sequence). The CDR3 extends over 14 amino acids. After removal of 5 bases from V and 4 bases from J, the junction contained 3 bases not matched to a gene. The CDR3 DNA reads TGTGCCAGTAGTGTGGGACAGGGTAATCAGCCCCAGCATTTT. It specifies CASSVGQGNQPQHF.

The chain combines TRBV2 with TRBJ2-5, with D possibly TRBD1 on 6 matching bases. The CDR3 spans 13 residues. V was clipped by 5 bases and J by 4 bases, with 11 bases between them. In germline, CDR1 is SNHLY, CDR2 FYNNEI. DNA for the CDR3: TGTGCCAGCAGTACAGGGTTAGGAGAGACCCAGTACTTC. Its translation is CASSTGLGETQYF.

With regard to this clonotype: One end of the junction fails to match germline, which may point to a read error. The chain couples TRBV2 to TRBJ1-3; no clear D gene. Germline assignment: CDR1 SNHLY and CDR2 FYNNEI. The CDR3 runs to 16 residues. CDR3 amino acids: CASSEKRWSSGNAIYF. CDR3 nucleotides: TGTGCCAGCAGTGAAAAACGGTGGAGCTCTGGAAACGCCATATATTTT.

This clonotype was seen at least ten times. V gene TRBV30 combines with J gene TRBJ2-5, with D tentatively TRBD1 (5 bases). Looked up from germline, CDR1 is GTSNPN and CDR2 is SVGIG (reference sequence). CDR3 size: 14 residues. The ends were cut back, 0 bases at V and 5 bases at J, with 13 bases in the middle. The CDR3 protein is CAWSVRTLWETQYF. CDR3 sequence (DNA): TGTGCCTGGAGTGTCAGGACATTGTGGGAGACCCAGTACTTC.

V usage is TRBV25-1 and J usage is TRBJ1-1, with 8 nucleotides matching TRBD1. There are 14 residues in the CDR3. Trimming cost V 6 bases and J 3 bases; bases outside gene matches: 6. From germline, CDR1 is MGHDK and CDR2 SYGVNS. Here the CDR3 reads CASSHGTGYTEAFF. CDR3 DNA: TGTGCCAGCAGCCACGGGACAGGATACACTGAAGCTTTCTTT.

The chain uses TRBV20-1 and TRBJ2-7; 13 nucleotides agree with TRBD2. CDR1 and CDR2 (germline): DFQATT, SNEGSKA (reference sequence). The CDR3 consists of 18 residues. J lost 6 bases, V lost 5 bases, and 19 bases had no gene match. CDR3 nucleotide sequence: TGCAGTGCTGTCCTACTAGCGGGGGGGCAAATGGCGGCCGGCGAGCAGTACTTC. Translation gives CSAVLLAGGQMAAGEQYF.

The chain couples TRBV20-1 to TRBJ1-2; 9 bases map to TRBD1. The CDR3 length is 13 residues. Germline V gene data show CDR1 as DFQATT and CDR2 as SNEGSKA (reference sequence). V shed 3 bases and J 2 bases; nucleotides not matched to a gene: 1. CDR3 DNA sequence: TGCAGTGCTAGTGGGACAGGGAACTATGGCTACACCTTC. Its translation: CSASGTGNYGYTF.

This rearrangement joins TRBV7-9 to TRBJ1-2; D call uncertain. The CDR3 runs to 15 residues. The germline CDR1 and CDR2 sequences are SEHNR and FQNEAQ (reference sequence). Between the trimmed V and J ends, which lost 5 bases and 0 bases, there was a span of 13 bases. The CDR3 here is CASSPRAGTNYGYTF. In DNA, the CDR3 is TGTGCCAGCAGCCCGCGGGCAGGTACTAACTATGGCTACACCTTC. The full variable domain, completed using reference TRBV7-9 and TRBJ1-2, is DTGVSQNPRHKITKRGQNVTFRCDPISEHNRLYWYRQTLGQGPEFLTYFQNEAQLEKSRLLSDRFSAERPKGSFSTLEIQRTEQGDSAMYLCASSPRAGTNYGYTFGSGTRLTVV.

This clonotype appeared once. The CDR3 region is CAGSARQGTYGYTF. In DNA form, the CDR3 reads TGTGCCGGGTCAGCGCGACAGGGGACCTATGGCTACACCTTC. The chain carries TRBV2 and TRBJ1-2; TRBD1 matches at 8 bases. The CDR3 covers 14 residues. Germline CDR1 SNHLY, CDR2 FYNNEI. J gave up 4 bases and V 11 bases, and 12 bases lay outside the gene matches.